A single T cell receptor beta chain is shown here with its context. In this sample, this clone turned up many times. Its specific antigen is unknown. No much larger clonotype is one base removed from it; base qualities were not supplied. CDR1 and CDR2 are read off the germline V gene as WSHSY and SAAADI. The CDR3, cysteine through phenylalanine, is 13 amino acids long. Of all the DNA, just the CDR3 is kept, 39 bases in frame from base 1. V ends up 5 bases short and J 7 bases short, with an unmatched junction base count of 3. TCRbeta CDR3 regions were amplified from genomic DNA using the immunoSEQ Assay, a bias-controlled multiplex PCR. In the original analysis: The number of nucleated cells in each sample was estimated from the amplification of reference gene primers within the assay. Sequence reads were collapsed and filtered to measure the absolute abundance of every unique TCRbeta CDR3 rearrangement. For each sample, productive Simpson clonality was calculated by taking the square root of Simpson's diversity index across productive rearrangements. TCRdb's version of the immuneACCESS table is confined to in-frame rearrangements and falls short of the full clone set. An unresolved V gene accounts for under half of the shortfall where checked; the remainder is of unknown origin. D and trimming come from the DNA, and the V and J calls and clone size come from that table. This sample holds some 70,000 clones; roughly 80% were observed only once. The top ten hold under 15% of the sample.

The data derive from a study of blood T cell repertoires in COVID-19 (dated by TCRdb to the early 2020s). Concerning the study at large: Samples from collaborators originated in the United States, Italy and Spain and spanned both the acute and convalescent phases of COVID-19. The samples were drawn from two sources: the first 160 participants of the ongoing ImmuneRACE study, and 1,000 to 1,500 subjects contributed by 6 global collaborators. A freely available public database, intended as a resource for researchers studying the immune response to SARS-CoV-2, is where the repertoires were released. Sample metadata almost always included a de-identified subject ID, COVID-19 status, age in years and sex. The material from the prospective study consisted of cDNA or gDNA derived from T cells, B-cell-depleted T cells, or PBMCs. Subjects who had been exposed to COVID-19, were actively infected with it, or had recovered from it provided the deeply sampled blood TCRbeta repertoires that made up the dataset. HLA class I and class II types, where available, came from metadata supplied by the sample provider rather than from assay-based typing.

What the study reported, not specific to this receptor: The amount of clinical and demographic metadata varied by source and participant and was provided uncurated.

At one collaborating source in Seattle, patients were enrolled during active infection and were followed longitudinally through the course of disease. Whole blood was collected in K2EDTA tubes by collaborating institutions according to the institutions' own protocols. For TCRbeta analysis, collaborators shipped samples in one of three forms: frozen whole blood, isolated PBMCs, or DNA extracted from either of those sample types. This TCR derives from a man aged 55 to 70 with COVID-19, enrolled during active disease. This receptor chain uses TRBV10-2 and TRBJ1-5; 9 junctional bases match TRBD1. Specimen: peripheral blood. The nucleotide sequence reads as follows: TGCGCCAGCAGTATGGGACAGGGACAGCCCCAGCATTTT. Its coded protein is CASSMGQGQPQHF.